The clone carrying this T cell receptor (beta chain) was recorded a few times. Stated time point: newly diagnosed GD, antithyroid drugs for less than 3 months. RNA isolated from PBMCs was used to make the TCR library. The sample is drawn from a study of regulatory T cells in long-lasting Graves disease. Sequencing libraries for TCR beta were prepared with iRepertoire HTBI primers and Arm-PCR of CDR3 regions. One entry per CDR3 protein, called by TCRdb with MiXCR from the multiplex PCR reads. The table records about 540,000 distinct CDR3 sequences, about 14% of them present only once. Germline loops: CDR1 LGHDT, CDR2 YNNKEL (reference sequence). Trimming cost V 2 bases and J 7 bases, with 9 bases left between them. The CDR3 spans 13 residues. Another study also made use of these data, one on T cells in Graves' hyperthyroidism and ophthalmopathy.

The sequence came from a man aged 25 to 45 with Graves disease. The source material was peripheral blood mononuclear cells (PBMCs), sampled at new diagnosis, from a patient treated with antithyroid drugs. This sequence joins TRBV3-1 and TRBJ2-1; no clear D. The CDR3: CASSQQATNEQFF. The CDR3 nucleotides are TGTGCCAGCAGCCAACAAGCAACGAATGAGCAGTTCTTC.